Presented here are 26 T cell receptor beta chains from one specimen sequenced in a study of post-analysis software for immune sequencing data. Study-wide results and caveats: Controls showed lower frequencies than patients for five TRBV segments, and TRBV5-6, TRBV5-1 and TRBV20-1 were among these.

For these TCRs, the target antigens are not known. Unique molecular identifiers were built into the TCR beta cDNA libraries. TCRdb ran MiXCR on the PCR reads and lists one entry per CDR3 protein. The sample includes hundreds of thousands of distinct CDR3 sequences, roughly 30% of them seen just once. Sequenced: blood. The receptors were sampled from a girl aged 10-17 years with multiple sclerosis.

The sample holds a few counts of this clonotype. The chain has TRBV20-1 and TRBJ1-1, with 8 bases lining up with TRBD1. The junction had 13 bases not matched to a gene; V was cut back by 6 bases and J by 7 bases. Germline CDR1 reads DFQATT; CDR2 reads SNEGSKA (reference sequence). CDR3 length: 14 amino acids. This chain's CDR3 is CSAAGGAGPNEAFF. CDR3 DNA sequence: TGCAGTGCAGCAGGGGGCGCGGGGCCGAATGAAGCTTTCTTT.

V is TRBV20-1 and J is TRBJ2-4; 11 nucleotides line up with TRBD2. The J call is uncertain, as TRBJ2-7 better fits the DNA end. The CDR3 extends over 17 amino acids. Germline V gives CDR1 DFQATT, CDR2 SNEGSKA (reference sequence). The CDR3 sequence is CSARGGASGRTFYEQYF. In DNA, the CDR3 is TGCAGTGCTAGGGGAGGGGCTAGCGGGAGGACCTTTTACGAGCAGTACTTC.

The chain recombines TRBV29-1 with TRBJ2-1; TRBD1 is a possible D gene (6 bases). The CDR3 is made up of 13 amino acids. Germline CDR1 and CDR2: SQVTM and ANQGSEA. V was cut by 7 bases and J by 2 bases, with 12 bases left in between. The CDR3 loop is CSGRQGTYNEQFF. CDR3 DNA sequence: TGCAGCGGTAGGCAGGGGACCTACAATGAGCAGTTCTTC.

The chain has TRBV6-5 and TRBJ2-3, with D maybe TRBD1 (6 bases). CDR1 is MNHEY, CDR2 SVGAGI, per germline. V lost 2 bases, J lost 0 bases, and 18 bases lay in between. The CDR3 totals 18 residues. CDR3 residues: CASSYNPRQVSSTDTQYF. The CDR3 DNA follows: TGTGCCAGCAGTTACAACCCTAGACAGGTTTCTAGCACAGATACGCAGTATTTT.

The rearrangement uses TRBV5-1 and TRBJ1-1; D might be TRBD1 (6 bases). The CDR3 spans 14 residues. Germline CDR1 and CDR2: SGHRS and YFSETQ. The V gene lost 2 bases and the J gene lost 6 bases, with 14 bases spanning the gap. The CDR3 nucleotides read TGCGCCAGCAGCTTCATAACAGGGCTGGCTGAAGCTTTCTTT. This encodes CASSFITGLAEAFF.

This chain connects TRBV27 to TRBJ2-7; D unclear. This CDR3 has 14 amino acids. The V gene's germline CDR1 is MNHEY and CDR2 SMNVEV (reference sequence). Between the trimmed V and J ends, which lost 5 bases and 6 bases, there was a span of 17 bases. The CDR3 protein is CASSVGPFGSEQYF. The CDR3 DNA follows: TGTGCCAGCAGTGTCGGACCCTTCGGGTCCGAGCAGTACTTC.

This clonotype was counted a few times. The chain joins TRBV7-2 to TRBJ2-1; TRBD2 agrees at 9 bases. The V segment lost 10 bases and the J segment 6 bases; nucleotides outside the gene matches: 7. This CDR3 region has 13 residues. Germline CDR1 is SGHTA and CDR2 is FQGNSA. The CDR3 coding sequence is TGTGCCACCCCTGGCGGGAGGGGCAATGAGCAGTTCTTC. Its translation: CATPGGRGNEQFF.

The V call is TRBV6-2 or TRBV6-3, the J call TRBJ1-2; 7 bases match TRBD1. V lost 7 bases to trimming and J lost 0 bases; unmatched junction nucleotides: 8. The CDR3 extends over 15 amino acids. Germline V gene sequence: CDR1 MNHEY, CDR2 SVGEGT. The CDR3 DNA sequence: TGTGCCAGCATACCCGGGACAGCTTCTAACTATGGCTACACCTTC. Translated: CASIPGTASNYGYTF.

This clonotype appeared many times. J is TRBJ1-6 and V is TRBV4-3, with 8 positions matching TRBD1. V shed 4 bases and J 9 bases; nucleotides not matched to a gene: 5. The CDR3 covers 14 residues. Germline V lookup: CDR1 LGHNA, CDR2 YSLEER. This CDR3 reads CASSRDRLFSPLHF. The CDR3 DNA follows: TGCGCCAGCAGCCGGGACAGGTTATTTTCACCCCTCCACTTT.

The chain joins TRBV12-5 to TRBJ2-5, with D uncertain. Germline V gene data show CDR1 as LGHNT and CDR2 as FRNRAP. The CDR3 is 13 amino acids. Trimming pared 2 bases from V and 5 bases from J, leaving 9 bases between. This CDR3 reads CASGLSHGETQYF. For the CDR3, the DNA is TGTGCTAGTGGTTTGTCTCATGGGGAGACCCAGTACTTC. The full variable domain, with the rest looked up from reference TRBV12-5 and TRBJ2-5, is DARVTQTPRHKVTEMGQEVTMRCQPILGHNTVFWYRQTMMQGLELLAYFRNRAPLDDSGMPKDRFSAEMPDATLATLKIQPSEPRDSAVYFCASGLSHGETQYFGPGTRLLVL.

This clonotype occurred many times. One end of the junction is discordant with germline, which a read error may explain. The chain has TRBV4-2 and TRBJ2-3; no clear D. Germline CDR1 LGHNA, CDR2 YNFKEQ. The CDR3 has 16 amino acids. The CDR3 sequence: CASSQDMAASTDTQYF. Written as DNA, the CDR3 is TGCGCCAGCAGCCAAGATATGGCGGCTAGCACAGATACGCAGTATTTT.

The V gene is TRBV5-1, the J gene TRBJ2-5, with 12 bases identical to TRBD2. After removal of 0 bases from V and 4 bases from J, the junction contained 7 bases not matched to a gene. Germline V lookup: CDR1 SGHRS, CDR2 YFSETQ. The CDR3 loop spans 17 amino acids. CDR3 sequence reads: CASSLVASGGARETQYF. The DNA for the CDR3 is TGCGCCAGCAGCTTGGTGGCTAGCGGGGGGGCCAGAGAGACCCAGTACTTC.

This clonotype was counted a few times. Written as DNA, the CDR3 is TGTGCCAGCAGCGTAGAGACGGCGGCGAACATTCAGTACTTC. Its protein is CASSVETAANIQYF. The chain carries TRBV9 and TRBJ2-4, with D uncertain. In germline, CDR1 is SGDLS, CDR2 YYNGEE. V was pared by 0 bases and J by 7 bases, with 11 bases between. The CDR3 spans 14 residues.

This clonotype was recorded a few times. The V gene is TRBV20-1, the J gene TRBJ2-3; 9 bases map to TRBD2. Germline CDR1 DFQATT, CDR2 SNEGSKA (reference sequence). V dropped 3 bases and J dropped 3; count of bases not matched to a gene: 7. This CDR3 region has 15 residues. CDR3 DNA: TGCAGTGCTAGTGTGGCGGGGGGGCCGACAGATACGCAGTATTTT. Translating it yields CSASVAGGPTDTQYF.

The sample holds a few counts of this clonotype. The chain is built from TRBV20-1 and TRBJ2-7; D may be TRBD1 or TRBD2 (5 bases each). Germline CDR1 is DFQATT and CDR2 is SNEGSKA (reference sequence). Trimming removed 4 bases from V and 4 bases from J, with 11 bases in between. The CDR3 sequence is 12 residues long. The CDR3 is CSATPGRYEQYF. CDR3 bases: TGCAGTGCTACTCCAGGGAGATACGAGCAGTACTTC.

The chain combines TRBV5-1 with TRBJ1-2; perhaps TRBD1 as D (6 bases). This CDR3 contains 15 residues. Germline V gene sequence: CDR1 SGHRS, CDR2 YFSETQ. With 3 bases removed from V and 6 bases from J, the gap between germline ends came to 18 bases. CDR3 coding DNA: TGCGCCAGCAGCTCGACCCCCGACAGGACGAATGGCTACACCTTC. This codes for CASSSTPDRTNGYTF.

The genes are TRBV7-2 and TRBJ2-7; TRBD2 agrees at 12 bases. The CDR3 runs to 19 residues. Germline CDR1 reads SGHTA; CDR2 reads FQGNSA. V lost 5 bases, J lost 0 bases, and 14 bases stayed unmatched. This CDR3 is CASSGVVLAGGPISYEQYF. The CDR3 nucleotides are TGTGCCAGCAGCGGAGTGGTACTAGCGGGAGGACCAATCTCCTACGAGCAGTACTTC.

The chain uses TRBV5-1 and TRBJ2-4; D uncertain. This CDR3 spans 16 amino acids. Between the trimmed V and J ends, which lost 0 bases and 8 bases, there was a span of 18 bases. Germline CDR1 and CDR2: SGHRS and YFSETQ. CDR3 DNA sequence: TGCGCCAGCAGCTTGGGGGTTGCGCAGTTTCTTGACATTCAGTACTTC. Amino acids: CASSLGVAQFLDIQYF.

This clonotype was seen only a few times. V and J are TRBV29-1 and TRBJ2-2, with D uncertain. In germline, CDR1 is SQVTM, CDR2 ANQGSEA. Trimming shortened V by 4 bases and J by 6 bases, and 9 bases separated the two germline ends. This CDR3 is built from 12 residues. As DNA, the CDR3 is TGCAGCGTTGGTCCCTCCGCCGGGGAGCTGTTTTTT. It yields the protein CSVGPSAGELFF.

Turning to this clonotype: A much more abundant neighbour one base away suggests this may be a read error. The chain couples TRBV10-3 to TRBJ2-1; D may be TRBD1 or TRBD2 (5 bases each). V was trimmed by 10 bases and J by 13 bases, leaving 23 bases between them. CDR1 ENHRY and CDR2 SYGVKD come from the germline V gene. The CDR3 spans 13 residues. CDR3 bases: TGTGCCAGCCGGGGACGGCCGGGTGAGACCCAGTTCTTC. Encoded protein: CASRGRPGETQFF.

This clonotype turned up a few times. This chain links TRBV15 with TRBJ1-1; 10 bases align to TRBD1. The CDR3 consists of 14 residues. CDR1 and CDR2 from the germline V gene are LNHNV and YYDKDF (reference sequence). Unmatched junction bases numbered 8, after V lost 10 bases and J lost 3 bases. For the CDR3, the DNA is TGTGCCAGCAAAAGACAGGGGGCATACACTGAAGCTTTCTTT. Protein product: CASKRQGAYTEAFF. The variable domain in full, with the rest retrieved from reference TRBV15 and TRBJ1-1, is DAMVIQNPRYQVTQFGKPVTLSCSQTLNHNVMYWYQQKSSQAPKLLFHYYDKDFNNEADTPDNFQSRRPNTSFCFLDIRSPGLGDTAMYLCASKRQGAYTEAFFGQGTRLTVV.

The V gene is TRBV20-1, the J gene TRBJ1-2, with D possibly matching TRBD1 (5 bases). The germline V gene has CDR1 DFQATT and CDR2 SNEGSKA (reference sequence). The CDR3 length is 13 residues. With 7 bases removed from V and 7 bases from J, the gap between germline ends came to 19 bases. The CDR3 sequence is CSVSLQGSGGYTF. CDR3 nucleotide sequence: TGCAGTGTTAGTTTGCAGGGATCAGGTGGCTACACCTTC.

The chain carries TRBV12-3 or TRBV12-4 and TRBJ1-2; TRBD1 aligns across 8 bases. There are 17 residues in the CDR3. V lost 6 bases and J lost 5; bases outside the gene matches: 17. The CDR3 coding sequence is TGTGCCAGCAGCGCCGGTCCGGGACAGGCTGGGGGGTATGGCTACACCTTC. Translating gives CASSAGPGQAGGYGYTF.

In its sample, this clonotype was seen a few times. The V gene is TRBV9, the J gene TRBJ1-2; D is uncertain. V lost 6 bases and J 4 bases, leaving 7 bases between the germline ends. Looked up from germline, CDR1 is SGDLS and CDR2 is YYNGEE. This CDR3 has 11 amino acids. CDR3 loop: CASTALYGYTF. The CDR3 DNA is TGTGCCAGCACTGCTCTCTATGGCTACACCTTC.

The J gene is TRBJ2-1, the V gene TRBV6-2 or TRBV6-3; 9 nucleotides align to TRBD1. V lost 4 bases, J lost 7 bases, and 14 bases stayed unmatched. Germline lookup yields CDR1 MNHEY and CDR2 SVGEGT. The CDR3 runs 17 residues. The CDR3 DNA follows: TGTGCCAGCAGTTTCCAGAACAGGGGGCGCTTTGGGAATGAGCAGTTCTTC. Protein product: CASSFQNRGRFGNEQFF.

This chain joins TRBV5-8 and TRBJ2-4; tentatively, D is TRBD1 (5 bases). The CDR3 totals 15 residues. CDR1 and CDR2 (germline): SGHTS, YDEGEE. Trimming removed 0 bases from V and 5 bases from J, with 12 bases in between. The CDR3 DNA is TGTGCCAGCAGCTTGGCCCCAGGGTCCCAAAACATTCAGTACTTC. Its protein is CASSLAPGSQNIQYF. Looking up the rest from reference TRBV5-8 and TRBJ2-4 gives the full variable domain: EAGVTQSPTHLIKTRGQQATLRCSPISGHTSVYWYQQALGLGLQFLLWYDEGEERNRGNFPPRFSGRQFPNYSSELNVNALELEDSALYLCASSLAPGSQNIQYFGAGTRLSVL.